The 2 T cell receptor beta chains below were found in one sample sequenced in a study of blood T cell repertoires in COVID-19. Sequencing used immunoSEQ multiplex PCR; TCRdb keeps in-frame clones, though not all of them. The table lists more than 150,000 clones, around 87% of them singletons. The sequenced sample was PBMCs or T cells enriched from blood (not recorded which). The receptors come from a woman in her thirties who had recovered from COVID-19.

The J gene is TRBJ1-5, the V gene TRBV6-2 or TRBV6-3, with D unclear. Trimming took 2 bases from V and 5 from J, leaving 10 bases between them. The CDR3 contains 14 residues. Germline-derived CDR1 and CDR2 are MNHEY and SVGEGT. CDR3: CASSYQEYYQPQHF. CDR3 bases: TGTGCCAGCAGTTACCAAGAGTACTATCAGCCCCAGCATTTT.

In its sample, this clone was seen once. This chain uses TRBV3-1 (or the pseudogene TRBV3-2) with TRBJ1-2; 7 positions agree with TRBD1. This CDR3 has 14 residues. Trimming removed 0 bases from V and 6 bases from J; junction bases left unmatched: 4. Germline CDR1 and CDR2: LGHDT and YNNKEL (reference sequence). CDR3: CASSQDIGGDGYTF. CDR3 coding DNA: TGTGCCAGCAGCCAAGATATAGGGGGCGATGGCTACACCTTC.